The rows below give T cell receptor beta chains drawn from one sample of a study of beta chain features in type 1 diabetes. Sequencing was performed with immunoSEQ multiplex PCR; in TCRdb, only in-frame clones are kept and a portion is missing. The table lists some 500,000 clones, approximately 10% of them singletons. Source material: naive CD4+ T cells from blood. The receptor set was obtained from a woman younger than 30 in good health. The CDR3 runs from the conserved cysteine through the conserved F or W. Fields, in order: V gene, J gene, D gene, clone size, CDR3 protein, CDR3 DNA. The D gene is left open where the match is weak. Some rows mark clone size as missing; the rest say once, few, many or name a class of expanded clone.

V gene: TRBV29-1
J gene: TRBJ2-1
D gene: -
clone size: -
CDR3 protein: CSALAGSDEQFF
CDR3 DNA: TGCAGCGCTCTAGCCGGGAGCGATGAGCAGTTCTTC

V gene: TRBV7-2
J gene: TRBJ1-1
D gene: -
clone size: -
CDR3 protein: CASSISMNTEAFF
CDR3 DNA: TGTGCCAGCAGCATCAGCATGAACACTGAAGCTTTCTTT

V gene: TRBV29-1
J gene: TRBJ2-3
D gene: TRBD1
clone size: -
CDR3 protein: CSLRTGAGDTQYF
CDR3 DNA: TGCAGCCTTAGGACAGGGGCTGGGGATACGCAGTATTTT

V gene: TRBV29-1
J gene: TRBJ1-2
D gene: -
clone size: -
CDR3 protein: CSVARGTYTF
CDR3 DNA: TGCAGCGTTGCAAGGGGTACTTACACCTTC

V gene: TRBV29-1
J gene: TRBJ1-4
D gene: -
clone size: -
CDR3 protein: CSAQGSNEKLFF
CDR3 DNA: TGCAGCGCTCAGGGGAGTAATGAAAAACTGTTTTTT

V gene: TRBV9
J gene: TRBJ2-5
D gene: -
clone size: -
CDR3 protein: CASSVDPGHQETQYF
CDR3 DNA: TGTGCCAGCAGCGTAGACCCGGGACACCAAGAGACCCAGTACTTC

V gene: TRBV30
J gene: TRBJ2-3
D gene: -
clone size: -
CDR3 protein: CAWSSGTDTQYF
CDR3 DNA: TGTGCCTGGAGTTCGGGCACAGATACGCAGTATTTT

V gene: TRBV7-3
J gene: TRBJ2-3
D gene: TRBD2
clone size: -
CDR3 protein: CASSFGLAGYTDTQYF
CDR3 DNA: TGTGCCAGCAGCTTTGGACTAGCGGGGTACACAGATACGCAGTATTTT

V gene: TRBV30
J gene: TRBJ2-7
D gene: TRBD1
clone size: many
CDR3 protein: CAWSALGTVSEQYF
CDR3 DNA: TGTGCCTGGAGTGCACTTGGGACAGTAAGCGAGCAGTACTTC

V gene: TRBV5-1
J gene: TRBJ2-3
D gene: -
clone size: few
CDR3 protein: CASSLAVDTRGTDTQYF
CDR3 DNA: TGCGCCAGCAGCTTGGCCGTGGACACGAGAGGCACAGATACGCAGTATTTT

V gene: TRBV29-1
J gene: TRBJ2-3
D gene: TRBD2
clone size: few
CDR3 protein: CSVERTPSGGTDTQYF
CDR3 DNA: TGCAGCGTTGAAAGGACGCCTAGCGGGGGGACAGATACGCAGTATTTT

V gene: TRBV20-1
J gene: TRBJ1-4
D gene: -
clone size: few
CDR3 protein: CSAGTGEKLFF
CDR3 DNA: TGCAGTGCTGGAACAGGGGAAAAACTGTTTTTT

V gene: TRBV7-9
J gene: TRBJ1-1
D gene: -
clone size: few
CDR3 protein: CASSLGSYTEAFF
CDR3 DNA: TGTGCCAGCAGCTTAGGGAGTTACACTGAAGCTTTCTTT

V gene: TRBV23-1
J gene: TRBJ2-5
D gene: -
clone size: few
CDR3 protein: CASSPGRAIETQYF
CDR3 DNA: TGCGCCAGCAGTCCTGGACGGGCAATAGAGACCCAGTACTTC

V gene: TRBV7-3
J gene: TRBJ2-2
D gene: TRBD2
clone size: few
CDR3 protein: CASSSHSGRNTGELFF
CDR3 DNA: TGTGCCAGCAGCTCCCATAGCGGGAGAAACACCGGGGAGCTGTTTTTT

V gene: TRBV29-1
J gene: TRBJ2-1
D gene: TRBD1
clone size: few
CDR3 protein: CSSKTGPYNEQFF
CDR3 DNA: TGCAGCTCAAAGACAGGGCCCTACAATGAGCAGTTCTTC

V gene: TRBV7-2
J gene: TRBJ2-5
D gene: -
clone size: -
CDR3 protein: CASSPRSAGTQYF
CDR3 DNA: TGTGCCAGCAGCCCTCGTAGTGCGGGGACCCAGTACTTC

V gene: TRBV7-9
J gene: TRBJ1-3
D gene: TRBD1
clone size: few
CDR3 protein: CASSLKGPTGLVF
CDR3 DNA: TGTGCCAGCAGCTTAAAAGGACCGACAGGGTTGGTTTTT

V gene: TRBV14
J gene: TRBJ2-5
D gene: -
clone size: many
CDR3 protein: CASSHSGTQYF
CDR3 DNA: TGTGCCAGCAGCCATTCGGGGACCCAGTACTTC

V gene: TRBV4-1
J gene: TRBJ2-7
D gene: -
clone size: few
CDR3 protein: CASSQDIKDGAVEQYF
CDR3 DNA: TGCGCCAGCAGCCAAGATATCAAGGACGGTGCCGTGGAGCAGTACTTC

V gene: TRBV5-6
J gene: TRBJ1-6
D gene: TRBD1
clone size: -
CDR3 protein: CASSSPGQKETLDSPLHF
CDR3 DNA: TGTGCCAGCAGCTCACCGGGACAGAAGGAAACTTTGGATTCACCCCTCCACTTT

V gene: TRBV21-1
J gene: TRBJ2-3
D gene: -
clone size: -
CDR3 protein: CASSKVGEGEGTDTQYF
CDR3 DNA: TGTGCCAGCAGCAAAGTGGGTGAAGGAGAGGGCACAGATACGCAGTATTTT

V gene: TRBV6-1
J gene: TRBJ2-5
D gene: -
clone size: -
CDR3 protein: CASSGSTLFPPETQYF
CDR3 DNA: TGTGCCAGCAGTGGTTCCACACTCTTCCCTCCAGAGACCCAGTACTTC

V gene: TRBV4-3
J gene: TRBJ2-5
D gene: TRBD2
clone size: -
CDR3 protein: CASSAGTSGETQYF
CDR3 DNA: TGCGCCAGCAGCGCGGGGACTAGCGGCGAAACCCAGTACTTC

V gene: TRBV5-1
J gene: TRBJ2-3
D gene: -
clone size: -
CDR3 protein: CASSSLPRSTDTQYF
CDR3 DNA: TGCGCCAGCAGCTCCTTGCCCCGGAGCACAGATACGCAGTATTTT

V gene: TRBV2
J gene: TRBJ1-5
D gene: -
clone size: -
CDR3 protein: CASSEGVPGNQPQHF
CDR3 DNA: TGTGCCAGCAGTGAAGGAGTCCCCGGCAATCAGCCCCAGCATTTT

V gene: TRBV7-6
J gene: TRBJ2-1
D gene: TRBD1
clone size: -
CDR3 protein: CASSSLPGTDNEQFF
CDR3 DNA: TGTGCCAGCAGCTCCTTACCCGGGACAGACAATGAGCAGTTCTTC

V gene: TRBV14
J gene: TRBJ2-1
D gene: TRBD2
clone size: few
CDR3 protein: CASSPGGSSYNEQFF
CDR3 DNA: TGTGCCAGCAGCCCGGGAGGGAGCTCCTACAATGAGCAGTTCTTC

V gene: TRBV7-2
J gene: TRBJ2-3
D gene: TRBD1
clone size: few
CDR3 protein: CASSLGRGGPYTQYF
CDR3 DNA: TGTGCCAGCAGCTTAGGCCGAGGGGGCCCTTATACGCAGTATTTT

V gene: TRBV25-1
J gene: TRBJ2-3
D gene: TRBD1
clone size: few
CDR3 protein: CASRPQGAGDTQYF
CDR3 DNA: TGTGCCAGCAGGCCACAGGGGGCCGGGGATACGCAGTATTTT

V gene: TRBV12-5
J gene: TRBJ1-2
D gene: -
clone size: -
CDR3 protein: CASGFPRAGQTNYGYTF
CDR3 DNA: TGTGCTAGTGGTTTCCCCCGCGCGGGACAAACTAACTATGGCTACACCTTC

V gene: TRBV18
J gene: TRBJ2-3
D gene: TRBD2
clone size: -
CDR3 protein: CASLKGLAGDTQYF
CDR3 DNA: TGTGCCAGCCTAAAGGGACTAGCGGGAGATACGCAGTATTTT

V gene: TRBV7-7
J gene: TRBJ2-5
D gene: TRBD1
clone size: -
CDR3 protein: CASSLLTGQQETQYF
CDR3 DNA: TGTGCTAGCAGCTTACTGACAGGGCAACAAGAGACCCAGTACTTC

V gene: TRBV5-1
J gene: TRBJ2-5
D gene: -
clone size: -
CDR3 protein: CASSLLLGPAQETQYF
CDR3 DNA: TGCGCCAGCAGCTTGCTCCTGGGACCAGCCCAAGAGACCCAGTACTTC

V gene: TRBV21-1
J gene: TRBJ1-5
D gene: -
clone size: few
CDR3 protein: CASSDRGHQPQHF
CDR3 DNA: TGTGCCAGCAGCGACAGGGGGCACCAGCCCCAGCATTTT

V gene: TRBV4-2
J gene: TRBJ2-3
D gene: -
clone size: -
CDR3 protein: CASSRGGWGLTDTQYF
CDR3 DNA: TGTGCCAGCAGCCGAGGTGGATGGGGGCTTACAGATACGCAGTATTTT

V gene: TRBV5-6
J gene: TRBJ1-4
D gene: -
clone size: -
CDR3 protein: CASSRTEFNEKLFF
CDR3 DNA: TGTGCCAGCAGCCGGACAGAGTTTAATGAAAAACTGTTTTTT

V gene: TRBV13
J gene: TRBJ2-6
D gene: -
clone size: few
CDR3 protein: CASSLGGAGANVLTF
CDR3 DNA: TGTGCCAGCAGCTTAGGGGGGGCTGGGGCCAACGTCCTGACTTTC

V gene: TRBV27
J gene: TRBJ2-1
D gene: -
clone size: -
CDR3 protein: CASSLGHNYNEQFF
CDR3 DNA: TGTGCCAGCAGTTTGGGACACAACTACAATGAGCAGTTCTTC

V gene: TRBV18
J gene: TRBJ1-1
D gene: TRBD1
clone size: -
CDR3 protein: CASSRETGEITEAFF
CDR3 DNA: TGTGCCAGCTCACGCGAAACAGGGGAAATCACTGAAGCTTTCTTT

V gene: TRBV7-9
J gene: TRBJ2-3
D gene: -
clone size: few
CDR3 protein: CASSLMASSTDTQYF
CDR3 DNA: TGTGCCAGCAGCTTAATGGCGTCTAGCACAGATACGCAGTATTTT

V gene: TRBV9
J gene: TRBJ2-7
D gene: -
clone size: -
CDR3 protein: CASSPRGITYEQYF
CDR3 DNA: TGTGCCAGCAGCCCCCGGGGCATAACCTACGAGCAGTACTTC

V gene: TRBV7-2
J gene: TRBJ2-3
D gene: -
clone size: many
CDR3 protein: CASSLDTDTQYF
CDR3 DNA: TGTGCCAGCAGCTTAGACACAGATACGCAGTATTTT